The 23 T cell receptor beta chains in this list originate from one sample, sequenced in a study of blood T cell repertoires in COVID-19. The data were produced by immunoSEQ multiplex PCR, yet TCRdb's version contains in-frame clones alone and is incomplete. Found here are some 50,000 clones, 87% of them singletons; the top ten hold 2.1%. The material sequenced was peripheral blood. The receptors stem from an elderly woman with COVID-19, enrolled during active disease.

This clone was recorded a few times. V gene TRBV2 combines with J gene TRBJ1-1, with no clear D. This CDR3 has 15 residues. Germline V gene data show CDR1 as SNHLY and CDR2 as FYNNEI. V lost 2 bases and J 7 bases, leaving 17 bases between the germline ends. CDR3 sequence (DNA): TGTGCCAGCAGTGAATTGTCCCTCGCAGGCATTGAAGCTTTCTTT. Its translation: CASSELSLAGIEAFF.

The rearrangement joins TRBV30 to TRBJ2-3, with unresolved D. Germline V gives CDR1 GTSNPN, CDR2 SVGIG (reference sequence). The CDR3 has 11 residues. V was clipped by 1 base and J by 3 bases, with 2 bases between them. DNA for the CDR3: TGTGCCTGGAGTGCAACAGATACGCAGTATTTT. It specifies CAWSATDTQYF.

The V and J genes are TRBV19 and TRBJ1-1; D possibly corresponds to TRBD1 (6 bases). Germline-derived CDR1 and CDR2 are LNHDA and SQIVND (reference sequence). V was clipped by 6 bases and J by 3 bases, with 14 bases between them. The CDR3 is 14 amino acids. The DNA of the CDR3 is TGTGCCAGTAGACCACAGGGAGGGGACACTGAAGCTTTCTTT. This encodes CASRPQGGDTEAFF.

The J gene is TRBJ1-1, the V gene TRBV28; 8 positions match TRBD1. CDR1 is MDHEN, CDR2 SYDVKM, per germline. CDR3 length equals 14 residues. Trimming cost V 6 bases and J 5 bases; bases outside gene matches: 8. CDR3 residues: CASSLRYRGTEAFF. In nucleotides, the CDR3 is TGTGCCAGCAGCCTAAGGTACAGGGGGACTGAAGCTTTCTTT. Together with reference TRBV28 and TRBJ1-1, the CDR3 gives the full variable domain: DVKVTQSSRYLVKRTGEKVFLECVQDMDHENMFWYRQDPGLGLRLIYFSYDVKMKEKGDIPEGYSVSREKKERFSLILESASTNQTSMYLCASSLRYRGTEAFFGQGTRLTVV.

The chain employs TRBV27 and TRBJ2-1; tentative D call: TRBD2 (6 bases). Germline loops: CDR1 MNHEY, CDR2 SMNVEV (reference sequence). Trimming took off 8 bases at V and 7 bases at J, with 18 bases between the two ends. The CDR3 sequence is 14 residues long. The CDR3 DNA follows: TGTGCCAGCGGTCCCCTGGGGAGGATGAATGAGCAGTTCTTC. Translated: CASGPLGRMNEQFF.

This clone was observed a few times. This chain links TRBV27 with TRBJ1-6, with a weak D call TRBD1 (6 bases). The CDR3 consists of 14 residues. V was clipped by 6 bases and J by 6 bases, with 12 bases between them. Germline V gene lookup returns CDR1 MNHEY and CDR2 SMNVEV (reference sequence). The CDR3: CASRPRGFNSPLHF. The CDR3 coding sequence is TGTGCCAGCAGACCTAGGGGGTTTAATTCACCCCTCCACTTT.

J is TRBJ1-1 and V is TRBV11-2; tentative D call: TRBD1 (5 bases). Germline assignment: CDR1 SGHAT and CDR2 FQNNGV. The germline V and J ends were trimmed by 2 bases and 3 bases, with 16 bases remaining between them. CDR3 length: 16 residues. The CDR3 protein is CASSLLVGLGDTEAFF. Here the CDR3 DNA reads TGTGCCAGCAGCTTACTAGTGGGCCTAGGGGACACTGAAGCTTTCTTT.

This clone appeared once. The J gene is TRBJ2-5, the V gene TRBV29-1, with D possibly matching TRBD2 (7 bases). Trimming cost V 7 bases and J 2 bases, with 11 bases left between them. This CDR3 is built from 12 residues. Germline V gene lookup returns CDR1 SQVTM and CDR2 ANQGSEA. Written as DNA, the CDR3 is TGCAGCGGTGGGAGGGGGCAAGAGACCCAGTACTTC. This sequence encodes CSGGRGQETQYF.

The chain links TRBV15 to TRBJ2-7; D is perhaps TRBD2 (5 bases). The ends were cut back, 3 bases at V and 7 bases at J, with 13 bases in the middle. The length of the CDR3 is 13 residues. Germline CDR1 is LNHNV and CDR2 is YYDKDF (reference sequence). CDR3 protein: CATSSYFRGEQYF. DNA for the CDR3: TGTGCCACCAGCAGCTACTTCCGAGGGGAGCAGTACTTC.

The chain uses TRBV28 and TRBJ2-7; 7 bases align to TRBD2. Germline trimming cut 3 bases from V and 2 bases from J; bases unmatched to any gene: 13. CDR3 length equals 17 residues. Germline V gives CDR1 MDHEN, CDR2 SYDVKM. The CDR3 loop is CASSFGDYQKNTYEQYF. DNA for the CDR3: TGTGCCAGCAGTTTTGGGGACTACCAAAAGAACACCTACGAGCAGTACTTC.

J is TRBJ2-1 and V is TRBV19; D is possibly TRBD1 (6 bases). Trimming pared 3 bases from V and 3 bases from J, leaving 18 bases between. From germline, CDR1 is LNHDA and CDR2 SQIVND (reference sequence). The CDR3 totals 17 residues. Written as DNA, the CDR3 is TGTGCCAGTAGTATTCGCCTAACAGGGACAATCTACAATGAGCAGTTCTTC. This sequence encodes CASSIRLTGTIYNEQFF. Based on the CDR3 plus reference TRBV19 and TRBJ2-1, the full variable domain is DGGITQSPKYLFRKEGQNVTLSCEQNLNHDAMYWYRQDPGQGLRLIYYSQIVNDFQKGDIAEGYSVSREKKESFPLTVTSAQKNPTAFYLCASSIRLTGTIYNEQFFGPGTRLTVL.

The chain carries TRBV10-3 and TRBJ2-1; the match to TRBD2 covers 9 bases. The CDR3 extends over 13 amino acids. Germline CDR1 reads ENHRY; CDR2 reads SYGVKD. The J segment lost 4 bases and the V segment lost 9 bases, leaving 4 bases of the junction unmatched. CDR3 bases: TGTGCCATGGCTAGCGGGGCTTACAATGAGCAGTTCTTC. This translates into CAMASGAYNEQFF.

This chain joins TRBV7-2 and TRBJ2-7; 8 bases are a match to TRBD1. The CDR3 totals 15 residues. Germline-derived CDR1 and CDR2 are SGHTA and FQGNSA. V lost 2 bases and J lost 1; bases outside the gene matches: 4. CDR3 protein: CASSLSGGRSYEQYF. The CDR3 DNA reads TGTGCCAGCAGCTTATCAGGGGGCAGATCCTACGAGCAGTACTTC. The variable domain in full, completed from reference TRBV7-2 and TRBJ2-7, reads GAGVSQSPSNKVTEKGKDVELRCDPISGHTALYWYRQSLGQGLEFLIYFQGNSAPDKSGLPSDRFSAERTGGSVSTLTIQRTQQEDSAVYLCASSLSGGRSYEQYFGPGTRLTVT.

The chain carries TRBV19 and TRBJ1-2; 7 nucleotides agree with TRBD1. V dropped 1 base and J dropped 7; count of bases not matched to a gene: 12. This CDR3 comprises 16 residues. Germline CDR1 reads LNHDA; CDR2 reads SQIVND (reference sequence). The DNA of the CDR3 is TGTGCCAGTAGTATAGCTTCAGACAGGGTTTTTTCTGGCTACACCTTC. Its translation: CASSIASDRVFSGYTF.

The gene calls are TRBV27 and TRBJ1-2; D possibly corresponds to TRBD1 (5 bases). The CDR3 runs to 15 residues. Germline V lookup: CDR1 MNHEY, CDR2 SMNVEV (reference sequence). Trimming took 10 bases from V and 8 from J, leaving 26 bases between them. The CDR3 DNA reads TGTGCCACCCACCGGGCAGGGCCCTCCACGGAGGGCTACACCTTC. Translated, it gives CATHRAGPSTEGYTF.

This chain connects TRBV28 to TRBJ1-6; 8 nucleotides match TRBD1. With 4 bases clipped from V and 7 bases from J, the junction kept 9 bases outside the gene matches. Germline V CDR1 and CDR2: MDHEN, SYDVKM. This CDR3 has 16 amino acids. CDR3 bases: TGTGCCAGCAGTTCCGCTACAGGGGGTCTAAATTCACCCCTCCACTTT. It encodes CASSSATGGLNSPLHF.

The J gene is TRBJ2-5, the V gene TRBV10-3; TRBD2 agrees at 11 bases. The CDR3 runs to 16 residues. V dropped 6 bases and J dropped 0; count of bases not matched to a gene: 6. Germline assignment: CDR1 ENHRY and CDR2 SYGVKD. CDR3 sequence: CAISEPLAGDQETQYF. The CDR3 nucleotides read TGTGCCATCAGCGAACCACTAGCGGGAGACCAAGAGACCCAGTACTTC.

V is TRBV29-1 and J is TRBJ2-1, with 10 bases aligning to TRBD2. This CDR3 is 15 amino acids long. The germline V gene encodes CDR1 SQVTM and CDR2 ANQGSEA. Germline trimming cut 4 bases from V and 3 bases from J; bases unmatched to any gene: 6. The CDR3 coding sequence is TGCAGCGTTGTCCGATCTAGCGGGGGCTACAATGAGCAGTTCTTC. The encoded protein is CSVVRSSGGYNEQFF.

The chain carries TRBV20-1 and TRBJ2-1; 9 bases match TRBD2. There are 14 residues in the CDR3. J lost 10 bases, V lost 3 bases, and 10 bases had no gene match. Germline loops: CDR1 DFQATT, CDR2 SNEGSKA (reference sequence). The CDR3 nucleotides read TGCAGTGCTAGTCACCCCGGCGGGGGGGCAGAGCAGTTCTTC. It translates to CSASHPGGGAEQFF.

The chain carries TRBV2 and TRBJ2-1, with 12 bases aligning to TRBD2. V lost 10 bases, J lost 3 bases, and 4 bases stayed unmatched. Germline CDR1 and CDR2: SNHLY and FYNNEI. The CDR3 extends over 14 amino acids. The CDR3 coding sequence is TGTGCCATCTCACTAGCGGGGGGCTACAATGAGCAGTTCTTC. Its protein is CAISLAGGYNEQFF.

V usage is TRBV12-3 or TRBV12-4 and J usage is TRBJ1-1; D gene ambiguous. The V end was cut by 4 bases, the J end by 4 bases, with 10 bases between. CDR3 length equals 13 residues. Written as DNA, the CDR3 is TGTGCCAGCAGTTCCGCCGGCGGCACTGAAGCTTTCTTT. Protein product: CASSSAGGTEAFF.

The chain joins TRBV27 to TRBJ1-2, with 9 bases that match TRBD1. V dropped 2 bases and J dropped 4; count of bases not matched to a gene: 2. The germline CDR1 and CDR2 sequences are MNHEY and SMNVEV (reference sequence). The CDR3 extends over 14 amino acids. This chain's CDR3 is CASSLGDRVYGYTF. The CDR3 nucleotides are TGTGCCAGCAGTTTAGGGGACAGGGTCTATGGCTACACCTTC.

V gene TRBV7-9 combines with J gene TRBJ2-7, with TRBD1 matching 11 bases. Germline values: CDR1 SEHNR, CDR2 FQNEAQ (reference sequence). V dropped 4 bases and J dropped 3; count of bases not matched to a gene: 5. This CDR3 has 15 amino acids. The CDR3 loop reads CASSSSGTGGYEQYF. The CDR3 DNA reads TGTGCCAGCAGCTCCTCCGGGACAGGGGGCTACGAGCAGTACTTC.